A single sample is the source of the 3 T cell receptor beta chains below, sequenced in a study of PD-L1 blockade in urothelial cancer (TCRdb year 2017). The protocol used for the library was the immunoSEQ multiplex PCR assay. TCRdb retrieved this table from immuneACCESS and kept in-frame rearrangements only. Not all clones are present; in checked studies, unresolved V genes account for under half, and no reason is known for the remainder. The sample contains around 100,000 clones, around 90% of them found a single time. Jointly, the top ten make up more than 3% of the sample. Per the publication, the time point label means: peripheral blood 6 weeks after treatment start. Sequenced material: PBMCs, taken around atezolizumab (anti-PD-L1) treatment. The receptor source for this set is a man aged 55-75 years with urothelial cancer.

V and J are TRBV30 and TRBJ1-1; D is ambiguous. V lost 0 bases and J lost 6, with 17 bases in between. The CDR3 is made up of 15 amino acids. Germline V gene data show CDR1 as GTSNPN and CDR2 as SVGIG (reference sequence). This CDR3 reads CAWSVLPIQSAEAFF. The CDR3 bases are TGTGCCTGGAGTGTCCTCCCGATCCAGTCCGCTGAAGCTTTCTTT.

The chain joins TRBV7-2 to TRBJ2-6; 10 positions match TRBD1. The V gene's germline CDR1 is SGHTA and CDR2 FQGNSA. The V segment lost 5 bases and the J segment 0 bases; nucleotides outside the gene matches: 7. The CDR3 loop spans 18 amino acids. The CDR3 reads CASSDRQGALSGANVLTF. CDR3 sequence (DNA): TGTGCCAGCAGCGACCGACAGGGGGCCCTCTCTGGGGCCAACGTCCTGACTTTC.

This chain connects TRBV6-6 to TRBJ2-7, with 7 bases that match TRBD2. Trimming removed 8 bases from V and 3 bases from J; junction bases left unmatched: 1. The germline gives CDR1 MNHNY, CDR2 SVGAGI (reference sequence). The CDR3 spans 11 residues. The CDR3 region is CASGRDYEQYF. CDR3 DNA sequence: TGTGCCAGCGGGAGGGACTACGAGCAGTACTTC.